A selection of T cell receptor beta chains follows, all from one sample in a study of shared clonotypes between healthy human individuals. Here immunoSEQ multiplex PCR was the method, and the copy in TCRdb shows in-frame clones only, minus some. The sample has 700,000 to 950,000 clones; 90% to 97% are singletons. Sequenced input: naive CD8+ T cells sorted from blood. The source is a man under 40 in good health. The CDR3 runs from the conserved cysteine through the conserved F or W. D genes are given only for firm matches. Expanded clones are given a class, and other clones once, few, many or no size at all.

J: TRBJ2-1; size: NA; D: TRBD2; V: TRBV11-3; DNA: TGTGCCAGCAGCCCGCTAGCGGGAGCGGTAAATGAGCAGTTCTTC; CDR3: CASSPLAGAVNEQFF
J: TRBJ2-1; size: NA; D: TRBD2; V: TRBV19; DNA: TGTGCCAGTAGTATAGAAGCGGGAGCCCTCAATTACAATGAGCAGTTCTTC; CDR3: CASSIEAGALNYNEQFF
J: TRBJ2-3; size: NA; D: NA; V: TRBV11-3; DNA: TGTGCCAGCAGCCCGACGGCTGGGGATACGCAGTATTTT; CDR3: CASSPTAGDTQYF
J: TRBJ2-4; size: NA; D: TRBD1; V: TRBV27; DNA: TGTGCCAGCAGTTTATCCCCGGGACAGGGGGCTAATCGGATTCAGTACTTC; CDR3: CASSLSPGQGANRIQYF
J: TRBJ2-7; size: NA; D: TRBD1; V: TRBV27; DNA: TGTGCCAGCAGTTCCTCGGGACAGGGGTACTACGAGCAGTACTTC; CDR3: CASSSSGQGYYEQYF
J: TRBJ2-7; size: NA; D: NA; V: TRBV5-4; DNA: TGTGCCAGCAGCCTAGCCCGGGACTCCTACGAGCAGTACTTC; CDR3: CASSLARDSYEQYF
J: TRBJ1-2; size: NA; D: NA; V: TRBV5-4; DNA: TGTGCCAGCAGCTTGCGAAGGGGCTACACCTTC; CDR3: CASSLRRGYTF
J: TRBJ2-5; size: once; D: TRBD2; V: TRBV13; DNA: TGTGCCAGCAGCTCCTTAGCGGGAGGGCGAGAAGAGACCCAGTACTTC; CDR3: CASSSLAGGREETQYF
J: TRBJ1-5; size: NA; D: TRBD1; V: TRBV27; DNA: TGTGCCAGCAGTTCAAGACAGGGGGCTCATCAGCCCCAGCATTTT; CDR3: CASSSRQGAHQPQHF
J: TRBJ1-5; size: NA; D: NA; V: TRBV27; DNA: TGTGCCAGCAAACCCGAGGGTGGTGGCAATCAGCCCCAGCATTTT; CDR3: CASKPEGGGNQPQHF
J: TRBJ1-5; size: NA; D: NA; V: TRBV2; DNA: TGTGCCAGCAGTAACGGACAACGTCAGCCCCAGCATTTT; CDR3: CASSNGQRQPQHF
J: TRBJ2-7; size: NA; D: NA; V: TRBV2; DNA: TGTGCCAGTACCGTGTGGCAGGGCTCGACCAATTACGAGCAGTACTTC; CDR3: CASTVWQGSTNYEQYF
J: TRBJ2-7; size: NA; D: TRBD2; V: TRBV11-2; DNA: TGTGCCAGCAGCTTAAAAAGCGGGGACTACGAGCAGTACTTC; CDR3: CASSLKSGDYEQYF
J: TRBJ2-5; size: NA; D: TRBD1; V: TRBV11-2; DNA: TGTGCCAGCAGCTTAGGCCAGGGGGCATTAGAAGAGACCCAGTACTTC; CDR3: CASSLGQGALEETQYF
J: TRBJ2-5; size: NA; D: NA; V: TRBV9; DNA: TGTGCCAGCAGCGTAGGCGCCAGCCAAGAGACCCAGTACTTC; CDR3: CASSVGASQETQYF
J: TRBJ2-3; size: NA; D: NA; V: TRBV4-1; DNA: TGCGCCAGCAGCCAACAGCCCGGGATTGGGACAGATACGCAGTATTTT; CDR3: CASSQQPGIGTDTQYF
J: TRBJ1-5; size: NA; D: NA; V: TRBV7-9; DNA: TGTGCCAGCAGCCCCTGGGACGTGGGGCAGCCCCAGCATTTT; CDR3: CASSPWDVGQPQHF
J: TRBJ2-2; size: NA; D: TRBD2; V: TRBV5-4; DNA: TGTGCCAGCAGCTTTGGTAGCGGGAGGGCGTACGGGGAGCTGTTTTTT; CDR3: CASSFGSGRAYGELFF
J: TRBJ2-7; size: NA; D: NA; V: TRBV11-2; DNA: TGTGCCAGCAGACTTGGAGTGCTAAGCTCCTACGAGCAGTACTTC; CDR3: CASRLGVLSSYEQYF
J: TRBJ1-2; size: NA; D: NA; V: TRBV5-5; DNA: TGTGCCAGCAGCTTCGACAGCCCGGTCTATGGCTACACCTTC; CDR3: CASSFDSPVYGYTF
J: TRBJ1-1; size: NA; D: NA; V: TRBV4-2; DNA: TGTGCCAGCTCCTGGACGGAGAACACTGAAGCTTTCTTT; CDR3: CASSWTENTEAFF
J: TRBJ2-1; size: NA; D: NA; V: TRBV7-2; DNA: TGTGCCAGCAGCTTAGTCGGGTTCCGCGTGGACAGACACAATGAGCAGTTCTTC; CDR3: CASSLVGFRVDRHNEQFF
J: TRBJ2-2; size: NA; D: NA; V: TRBV6-1; DNA: TGTGCCAGCAGTGAGTCGTTTATACAGGACGCGAACACCGGGGAGCTGTTTTTT; CDR3: CASSESFIQDANTGELFF
J: TRBJ1-1; size: NA; D: TRBD1; V: TRBV6-1; DNA: TGTGCCAGCAGTGGTTTCGGGACAGGGAATGAAGCTTTCTTT; CDR3: CASSGFGTGNEAFF
J: TRBJ2-7; size: once; D: TRBD1; V: TRBV7-9; DNA: TGTGCCAGCAGCTTCCGGGACAGGGGTGAAAGCTCCTACGAGCAGTACTTC; CDR3: CASSFRDRGESSYEQYF
J: TRBJ2-7; size: NA; D: NA; V: TRBV4-1; DNA: TGCGCCAGCAGCCCCTCCCGCGGATACTACGAGCAGTACTTC; CDR3: CASSPSRGYYEQYF
J: TRBJ1-4; size: NA; D: NA; V: TRBV2; DNA: TGTGCCAGCAGCCTCCGGGGGGCAGCCCAGCACCTAAATGAAAAACTGTTTTTT; CDR3: CASSLRGAAQHLNEKLFF
J: TRBJ2-1; size: once; D: TRBD2; V: TRBV18; DNA: TGTGCCAGCTCGCTAACTAGCGGCTCCTACAATGAGCAGTTCTTC; CDR3: CASSLTSGSYNEQFF
J: TRBJ2-1; size: NA; D: TRBD2; V: TRBV4-3; DNA: TGCGCCAGCAGCCAAGATCCTAGCGGGACACTCTACAATGAGCAGTTCTTC; CDR3: CASSQDPSGTLYNEQFF
J: TRBJ2-7; size: NA; D: NA; V: TRBV5-6; DNA: TGTGCCAGCAGCTCCACCCCGACGACCTACGAGCAGTACTTC; CDR3: CASSSTPTTYEQYF
J: TRBJ2-3; size: NA; D: TRBD2; V: TRBV5-1; DNA: TGCGCCAGCAGCTTCCGGGGGGGCACAGATACGCAGTATTTT; CDR3: CASSFRGGTDTQYF